These T cell receptor beta chains were read from a single sample in a study of blood T cell repertoires in COVID-19. Profiling relied on immunoSEQ multiplex PCR, and the TCRdb table lists in-frame clones only, not all of them. The data contain more than 95,000 clones, roughly 72% of them singletons. The sequenced sample was peripheral blood. All receptors come from a man older than 75 with COVID-19, enrolled during active disease. Each CDR3 is given with its conserved first and last residue. Fields, in order: J gene, V gene, CDR3 protein.

j_gene: TRBJ1-1
v_gene: TRBV6-1
CDR3aa: CASSELAGTFF

j_gene: TRBJ1-2
v_gene: TRBV6-1
CDR3aa: CASSEAFTGDYGYTF

j_gene: TRBJ1-2
v_gene: TRBV2
CDR3aa: CASRPGTGRGHGYTF

j_gene: TRBJ1-5
v_gene: TRBV28
CDR3aa: CASSLGAYVGNQPQHF

j_gene: TRBJ1-6
v_gene: TRBV2
CDR3aa: CASSEGAVGSPLHF

j_gene: TRBJ2-4
v_gene: TRBV27
CDR3aa: CASRTTSGSVDIQYF

j_gene: TRBJ1-2
v_gene: TRBV19
CDR3aa: CASSLEGQGLIYGYTF

j_gene: TRBJ1-1
v_gene: TRBV19
CDR3aa: CASSINRDQAFF

j_gene: TRBJ2-2
v_gene: TRBV9
CDR3aa: CASSSGTSGSLNTGELFF

j_gene: TRBJ1-5
v_gene: TRBV10-3
CDR3aa: CAIATGGQPQHF

j_gene: TRBJ1-2
v_gene: TRBV10-2
CDR3aa: CASRDSLFEGYTF

j_gene: TRBJ1-2
v_gene: TRBV2
CDR3aa: CASPRDRVYGYTF

j_gene: TRBJ1-1
v_gene: TRBV11-2
CDR3aa: CASKRSYFEAGTEAFF

j_gene: TRBJ2-1
v_gene: TRBV7-9
CDR3aa: CASRQGTGFRNEQFF

j_gene: TRBJ2-7
v_gene: TRBV28
CDR3aa: CASSLVQGAKEQYF

j_gene: TRBJ1-3
v_gene: TRBV6-5
CDR3aa: CASSSQTGPGNTIYF